The 2 T cell receptor beta chains in this list originate from one sample, sequenced in a study of blood T cells in healthy people across ages (dated by TCRdb to about 2015). The method was 5' RACE. The run used an Illumina HiSeq 2500. A second roughly 7 to 12 cycle PCR used a sample-barcoded 5' primer and a J-beta primer mix. TCRdb reprocessed the public reads (quality trimming at Q25 with fastp, clone calling with MiXCR) and kept in-frame beta chains. One record per CDR3 amino acid sequence lists the most common genes and DNA. The sample contains about 1,600,000 distinct CDR3 sequences, roughly 45% of them found a single time. 7.9% of the sample belongs to the ten largest clones. The source material was blood. The receptors derive from a woman in her late teens or twenties in good health.

This clonotype appeared a single time. This sequence joins TRBV29-1 and TRBJ1-2, with a tentative D call TRBD1 (5 bases). The CDR3 length is 12 residues. The germline CDR1 and CDR2 sequences are SQVTM and ANQGSEA. Trimming removed 6 bases from V and 6 bases from J, with 14 bases in between. Written as DNA, the CDR3 is TGCAGCGTCTACGACAGAACTAATGGCTACACCTTC. It encodes CSVYDRTNGYTF.

This chain links TRBV27 with TRBJ2-3; D not resolved. Between the trimmed V and J ends, which lost 0 bases and 5 bases, there was a span of 6 bases. From germline, CDR1 is MNHEY and CDR2 SMNVEV (reference sequence). The CDR3 has 13 amino acids. Written as DNA, the CDR3 is TGTGCCAGCAGTTTATCAGGCGTAGATACGCAGTATTTT. Translation: CASSLSGVDTQYF.